One sample yielded the 24 T cell receptor beta chains listed below, sequenced in a study of T cell changes during pregnancy in multiple sclerosis. The protocol was immunoSEQ multiplex PCR, while the TCRdb copy is restricted to in-frame clones and leaves out a portion. Of 60,000 to 70,000 clones listed, around 92% are singletons. The source was peripheral blood, collected in the second trimester of pregnancy. These receptor sequences come from a female donor in good health, enrolled as a control in a pregnancy study.

This chain uses TRBV29-1 with TRBJ2-7; possibly TRBD2 for D (6 bases). Trimming stripped 4 bases from V and 7 bases from J, with 17 bases between. The CDR3 has 13 amino acids. Germline V CDR1 and CDR2: SQVTM, ANQGSEA. CDR3 sequence reads: CSVGLTRGREQYF. CDR3 in DNA: TGCAGCGTTGGGCTAACCCGTGGGAGGGAGCAGTACTTC.

This chain connects TRBV7-9 to TRBJ2-1; 7 bases align to TRBD2. Trimming took 3 bases from V and 2 from J; bases not matched to a gene: 10. The germline V gene encodes CDR1 SEHNR and CDR2 FQNEAQ (reference sequence). The CDR3 contains 17 residues. The CDR3 reads CASSFSGAGTTYNEQFF. CDR3 coding DNA: TGTGCCAGCAGCTTTTCCGGGGCCGGGACTACCTACAATGAGCAGTTCTTC.

The chain couples TRBV19 to TRBJ1-2; D is perhaps TRBD1 (6 bases). V was trimmed by 6 bases and J by 2 bases, leaving 13 bases between them. The CDR3 has 14 amino acids. CDR1 LNHDA and CDR2 SQIVND come from the germline V gene (reference sequence). In DNA form, the CDR3 reads TGTGCCAGTAGGAACTGGGGGCTCAACTATGGCTACACCTTC. Translated, it gives CASRNWGLNYGYTF. Full variable domain (outside the CDR3, taken from reference TRBV19 and TRBJ1-2): DGGITQSPKYLFRKEGQNVTLSCEQNLNHDAMYWYRQDPGQGLRLIYYSQIVNDFQKGDIAEGYSVSREKKESFPLTVTSAQKNPTAFYLCASRNWGLNYGYTFGSGTRLTVV.

The sample holds one count of this clone. In DNA form, the CDR3 reads TGTGCCAGTAGTCTTTCAGAAAACTATGGCTACACCTTC. Its translation is CASSLSENYGYTF. The gene calls are TRBV19 and TRBJ1-2, with unresolved D. The CDR3 spans 13 residues. Trimming left V 5 bases short and J 2 bases short, with 9 bases between. Germline loops: CDR1 LNHDA, CDR2 SQIVND (reference sequence). The full variable domain, its missing parts supplied by reference TRBV19 and TRBJ1-2, is DGGITQSPKYLFRKEGQNVTLSCEQNLNHDAMYWYRQDPGQGLRLIYYSQIVNDFQKGDIAEGYSVSREKKESFPLTVTSAQKNPTAFYLCASSLSENYGYTFGSGTRLTVV.

The chain has TRBV28 and TRBJ1-2, with 9 bases identical to TRBD1. The germline V gene encodes CDR1 MDHEN and CDR2 SYDVKM. V shed 4 bases and J 2 bases; nucleotides not matched to a gene: 11. This CDR3 is built from 17 residues. The chain's CDR3 is CASSSGQGPYMNYGYTF. The CDR3 nucleotides are TGTGCCAGCAGTTCAGGACAGGGGCCGTATATGAACTATGGCTACACCTTC.

Concerning this clone itself: The same CDR3 can be traced to other DNA sequences in this sample. The rearrangement uses TRBV19 and TRBJ2-2, with D possibly being TRBD1 (6 bases). V was clipped by 3 bases and J by 5 bases, with 7 bases between them. Germline lookup yields CDR1 LNHDA and CDR2 SQIVND (reference sequence). The CDR3 sequence is 13 residues long. As DNA, the CDR3 is TGTGCCAGTAGTATCCAGGGGACCGGGGAGCTGTTTTTT. The encoded protein is CASSIQGTGELFF. The full variable domain, with the rest looked up from reference TRBV19 and TRBJ2-2, is DGGITQSPKYLFRKEGQNVTLSCEQNLNHDAMYWYRQDPGQGLRLIYYSQIVNDFQKGDIAEGYSVSREKKESFPLTVTSAQKNPTAFYLCASSIQGTGELFFGEGSRLTVL.

This clone was seen just once. V usage is TRBV7-9 and J usage is TRBJ1-2; 8 bases match TRBD1. The CDR3 loop spans 15 amino acids. J gave up 3 bases and V 5 bases, and 8 bases lay outside the gene matches. CDR1 SEHNR and CDR2 FQNEAQ come from the germline V gene (reference sequence). The CDR3 DNA reads TGTGCCAGCAGCGTGGTACCGGACAGGGACTATGGCTACACCTTC. Amino acid sequence: CASSVVPDRDYGYTF.

The table lists this clone with a count of one. The chain uses TRBV7-9 and TRBJ1-2; no clear D gene. Trimming pared 5 bases from V and 0 bases from J, leaving 13 bases between. Looked up from germline, CDR1 is SEHNR and CDR2 is FQNEAQ (reference sequence). The CDR3 extends over 15 amino acids. In DNA form, the CDR3 reads TGTGCCAGCAGCCCTGACTCGGCGTCTAACTATGGCTACACCTTC. As protein: CASSPDSASNYGYTF.

The V and J genes are TRBV5-6 and TRBJ2-5; D may be TRBD1 (5 bases). The germline V and J ends were trimmed by 4 bases and 5 bases, with 12 bases remaining between them. The CDR3 totals 13 residues. CDR1 is SGHDT and CDR2 is YYEEEE in the germline V gene. The CDR3 DNA reads TGTGCCAGCAGCCCCAGGGTTGGGGAGACCCAGTACTTC. It specifies CASSPRVGETQYF.

This chain joins TRBV6-5 and TRBJ1-5, with D perhaps TRBD1 (6 bases). Germline V gives CDR1 MNHEY, CDR2 SVGAGI. Trimming shortened V by 0 bases and J by 10 bases, and 13 bases separated the two germline ends. The CDR3 totals 14 residues. The CDR3, as DNA: TGTGCCAGCAGTTACTCCAGGGGCTCACCCCCCCAGCATTTT. It translates to CASSYSRGSPPQHF.

The J gene is TRBJ2-2, the V gene TRBV5-6, with D tentatively TRBD1 (6 bases). CDR1 is SGHDT, CDR2 YYEEEE, per germline. V was clipped by 4 bases and J by 3 bases, with 16 bases between them. The length of the CDR3 is 16 residues. CDR3 sequence: CASSGTVDRYTGELFF. CDR3 in DNA: TGTGCCAGCAGCGGAACAGTAGACAGGTACACCGGGGAGCTGTTTTTT. The full variable domain, in which reference TRBV5-6 and TRBJ2-2 provide the parts outside the CDR3, is DAGVTQSPTHLIKTRGQQVTLRCSPKSGHDTVSWYQQALGQGPQFIFQYYEEEERQRGNFPDRFSGHQFPNYSSELNVNALLLGDSALYLCASSGTVDRYTGELFFGEGSRLTVL.

The chain carries TRBV21-1 and TRBJ2-2; TRBD1 is taken as the D call from the table, unchecked against the DNA. TRBV21-1 is termed a pseudogene. The CDR3 has 17 residues. The CDR3 bases are TGTGCCAGCAGCAAGAGGACAGGGATTGAGTTGACCGGGGAGCTGTTTTTT. Residues: CASSKRTGIELTGELFF.

This rearrangement joins TRBV18 to TRBJ2-7; D remains unclear. Germline V gene sequence: CDR1 KGHSH, CDR2 LQKENI. The V and J ends lost 6 bases and 5 bases respectively, with 23 bases between them. The CDR3 is made up of 16 amino acids. In DNA form, the CDR3 reads TGTGCCAGCTCTCCCCCGGGTGGATCAGTCTTGAACGAGCAGTACTTC. The encoded protein is CASSPPGGSVLNEQYF. Variable domain in full (rest from reference TRBV18 and TRBJ2-7): NAGVMQNPRHLVRRRGQEARLRCSPMKGHSHVYWYRQLPEEGLKFMVYLQKENIIDESGMPKERFSAEFPKEGPSILRIQQVVRGDSAAYFCASSPPGGSVLNEQYFGPGTRLTVT.

This chain connects TRBV5-4 to TRBJ1-2; no definite D call. This CDR3 is built from 14 residues. Trimming removed 1 base at V and 6 bases at J, with 13 bases between. Germline CDR1 and CDR2: SGHNT and YYREEE (reference sequence). CDR3 DNA: TGTGCCAGCAGCTTGCCCCAGTCCCGAAATGGCTACACCTTC. Protein: CASSLPQSRNGYTF.

The chain employs TRBV6-1 and TRBJ1-4; D perhaps matches TRBD1 (6 bases). The CDR3 runs to 14 residues. V was shortened by 6 bases and J by 6 bases, with 14 bases between the two germline ends. The germline CDR1 and CDR2 sequences are MNHNS and SASEGT. CDR3 sequence (DNA): TGTGCCAGCAGCGGAGACAGGACCTATGAAAAACTGTTTTTT. Its protein product is CASSGDRTYEKLFF.

The V call is TRBV25-1, the J call TRBJ1-2; 7 bases fit TRBD1. J gave up 6 bases and V 5 bases, and 9 bases lay outside the gene matches. The CDR3 runs to 14 residues. Per germline, CDR1 MGHDK and CDR2 SYGVNS. The CDR3: CASSKLGTVDGYTF. DNA of the CDR3: TGTGCCAGCAGTAAACTTGGGACAGTCGATGGCTACACCTTC.

This chain joins TRBV27 and TRBJ1-5, with a tentative D call TRBD1 (5 bases). V dropped 6 bases and J dropped 6 bases, with 15 bases sitting between them. Germline lookup yields CDR1 MNHEY and CDR2 SMNVEV (reference sequence). This CDR3 contains 14 residues. The CDR3 DNA reads TGTGCCAGCAGAGTTGTGGGGGGGGGTCAGCCCCAGCATTTT. Amino acids: CASRVVGGGQPQHF.

Many counts were recorded for this clone. V usage is TRBV30 and J usage is TRBJ1-1; D is perhaps TRBD1 (6 bases). Per germline, CDR1 GTSNPN and CDR2 SVGIG (reference sequence). V was pared by 0 bases and J by 5 bases, with 16 bases between. The CDR3 runs 15 residues. The CDR3 DNA follows: TGTGCCTGGAGTGTACAAGACAGGAGAGGAACTGAAGCTTTCTTT. Protein sequence: CAWSVQDRRGTEAFF.

V is TRBV5-5 and J is TRBJ2-7; TRBD2 matches at 7 bases. The CDR3 runs to 12 residues. V shed 5 bases and J 6 bases; nucleotides not matched to a gene: 5. Looked up from germline, CDR1 is SGHKS and CDR2 is YYEKEE (reference sequence). CDR3 residues: CASRWDYGEQYF. The CDR3 nucleotides read TGTGCCAGCAGATGGGACTATGGCGAGCAGTACTTC.

The chain recombines TRBV7-9 with TRBJ2-7; D not resolved. V lost 6 bases to trimming and J lost 1 base, with 13 bases between them. There are 14 residues in the CDR3. Germline values: CDR1 SEHNR, CDR2 FQNEAQ (reference sequence). This chain's CDR3 is CASRGSRGSYEQYF. CDR3 coding DNA: TGTGCCAGCAGAGGTAGTCGAGGATCCTACGAGCAGTACTTC.

This rearrangement joins TRBV25-1 to TRBJ2-5; tentative D call: TRBD1 (6 bases). The J call is uncertain, as TRBJ2-7 better fits the DNA end. Germline CDR1 is MGHDK and CDR2 is SYGVNS. The CDR3 runs to 13 residues. The CDR3 sequence: CASSDANRDEQYF. The CDR3 DNA reads TGTGCCAGCAGTGACGCGAACAGGGACGAGCAGTACTTC.

The chain links TRBV4-3 to TRBJ2-1; 7 nucleotides line up with TRBD1. The CDR3 spans 16 residues. Germline V gives CDR1 LGHNA, CDR2 YSLEER. V shed 0 bases, J shed 2 bases, and the junction held 4 bases outside the gene matches. The CDR3 DNA is TGCGCCAGCAGCCAAGACCCCGGGACAGCCTACAATGAGCAGTTCTTC. Protein: CASSQDPGTAYNEQFF.

V usage is TRBV6-1 and J usage is TRBJ1-5, with D hard to call. This CDR3 has 13 residues. Per the germline V gene, CDR1 is MNHNS and CDR2 is SASEGT. The V gene lost 7 bases and the J gene lost 5 bases, with 12 bases spanning the gap. As DNA, the CDR3 is TGTGCCAGCAAGTGGCAGTTCGATCAGCCCCAGCATTTT. It encodes CASKWQFDQPQHF.

The CDR3 DNA reads as TGTGCCAGTAGCAAGGGGAAGGGGGCGTCCTACGAGCAGTACTTC. This encodes CASSKGKGASYEQYF. The chain joins TRBV19 to TRBJ2-7; 7 bases are shared with TRBD1. The trim removed 6 bases at V and 1 base at J, leaving 9 bases unmatched. Germline values: CDR1 LNHDA, CDR2 SQIVND (reference sequence). CDR3 size: 15 residues. The complete variable domain, with remaining parts taken from reference TRBV19 and TRBJ2-7, reads DGGITQSPKYLFRKEGQNVTLSCEQNLNHDAMYWYRQDPGQGLRLIYYSQIVNDFQKGDIAEGYSVSREKKESFPLTVTSAQKNPTAFYLCASSKGKGASYEQYFGPGTRLTVT.